A selection of T cell receptor beta chains follows, all from one sample in a study of cytotoxic CD8 clonotypes in ibrutinib-treated CLL. The table came from immunoSEQ multiplex PCR; TCRdb's copy has only in-frame clones and leaves some out. There are 250,000 to 350,000 clones in the sample; 70% to 80% occur only once, and roughly 5.7% lies in the top ten. The specimen was PBMCs, collected at disease progression, from a patient treated with ibrutinib. The receptor source for this set is a human donor with chronic lymphocytic leukemia. The CDR3 runs from the conserved cysteine through the conserved F or W. D genes are given only for firm matches. Expanded clones get a size class; other rows say once, few or many, or leave the size out.

d_call: -
v_call: TRBV7-2
clone_size: few
j_call: TRBJ2-7
cdr3_nt: TGTGCCAGCAGACTGCCCTCGCAACCGCACTACTTC
cdr3_aa: CASRLPSQPHYF

d_call: -
v_call: TRBV28
clone_size: -
j_call: TRBJ2-7
cdr3_nt: TGTGCCAGCAGTTTAGATCAGGGGCGCTACGAGCAGTACTTC
cdr3_aa: CASSLDQGRYEQYF

d_call: TRBD2
v_call: TRBV4-2
clone_size: -
j_call: TRBJ2-7
cdr3_nt: TGTGCCAGCAGCCAAGATACGAGCGGGGGTTTATCCTACGAGCAGTACTTC
cdr3_aa: CASSQDTSGGLSYEQYF

d_call: -
v_call: TRBV2
clone_size: -
j_call: TRBJ2-2
cdr3_nt: TGTGCCAGCAGGGTACAGACCGCGAACACCGGGGAGCTGTTTTTT
cdr3_aa: CASRVQTANTGELFF

d_call: -
v_call: TRBV15
clone_size: -
j_call: TRBJ1-4
cdr3_nt: TGTGCCACCAGTAAGACAGGCGTTAATGAAAAACTGTTTTTT
cdr3_aa: CATSKTGVNEKLFF

d_call: -
v_call: TRBV6-1
clone_size: few
j_call: TRBJ2-7
cdr3_nt: TGTGCCAGCAGGACCAGGGTCTACGAGCAGTACTTC
cdr3_aa: CASRTRVYEQYF

d_call: TRBD1
v_call: TRBV5-1
clone_size: -
j_call: TRBJ1-4
cdr3_nt: TGCGCCAGCAGCTCCAGACAGGGAGATGAAAAACTGTTTTTT
cdr3_aa: CASSSRQGDEKLFF

d_call: -
v_call: TRBV4-1
clone_size: -
j_call: TRBJ2-5
cdr3_nt: TGCGCCAGCAGCCAAGGGGGACCCCAGTATGAAGAAGAGACCCAGTACTTC
cdr3_aa: CASSQGGPQYEEETQYF

d_call: -
v_call: TRBV5-1
clone_size: -
j_call: TRBJ1-1
cdr3_nt: TGCGCCAGCAGCTTGGTTTCACCTCGGGGGACTGAAGCTTTCTTT
cdr3_aa: CASSLVSPRGTEAFF

d_call: TRBD2
v_call: TRBV13
clone_size: -
j_call: TRBJ2-3
cdr3_nt: TGTGCCAGCAGAGGACTAGCGGGGGGCACAGATACGCAGTATTTT
cdr3_aa: CASRGLAGGTDTQYF

d_call: TRBD2
v_call: TRBV4-1
clone_size: -
j_call: TRBJ2-4
cdr3_nt: TGCGCCAGCAGCCAAGTTAGCGGGATTAGGGACATTCAGTACTTC
cdr3_aa: CASSQVSGIRDIQYF

d_call: -
v_call: TRBV9
clone_size: -
j_call: TRBJ1-1
cdr3_nt: TGTGCCAGCAGCCCCGCAGATGGGGACACTGAAGCTTTCTTT
cdr3_aa: CASSPADGDTEAFF

d_call: TRBD2
v_call: TRBV12-5
clone_size: -
j_call: TRBJ2-3
cdr3_nt: TGTGCTAGTGGTTTGGTACTAGGCGGGGGTCGCACAGATACGCAGTATTTT
cdr3_aa: CASGLVLGGGRTDTQYF

d_call: -
v_call: TRBV20-1
clone_size: -
j_call: TRBJ2-5
cdr3_nt: TGCAGTCCCTTCTTTCAAGAGACCCAGTACTTC
cdr3_aa: CSPFFQETQYF

d_call: TRBD2
v_call: TRBV7-9
clone_size: -
j_call: TRBJ2-5
cdr3_nt: TGTGCCAGCAGCATACCCTCCGGAGGGGCGGGAGGGGAGACCCAGTACTTC
cdr3_aa: CASSIPSGGAGGETQYF

d_call: -
v_call: TRBV7-9
clone_size: -
j_call: TRBJ2-6
cdr3_nt: TGTGCCAGCAGCCCCCCTCGGGGGGCCAACGTCCTGACTTTC
cdr3_aa: CASSPPRGANVLTF

d_call: TRBD1
v_call: TRBV10-2
clone_size: -
j_call: TRBJ1-2
cdr3_nt: TGCGCCAGCAGTGAGGTGACAGGGGATGGCTACACCTTC
cdr3_aa: CASSEVTGDGYTF

d_call: -
v_call: TRBV21-1
clone_size: once
j_call: TRBJ2-7
cdr3_nt: TGTGCCAGCAGCCCGGGACAGGGAAGGGACTACGAGCAGTACTTC
cdr3_aa: CASSPGQGRDYEQYF

d_call: -
v_call: TRBV7-3
clone_size: -
j_call: TRBJ2-1
cdr3_nt: TGTGCCAGCAGCTTAAGACCCACGGGCGGTGAGCAGTTCTTC
cdr3_aa: CASSLRPTGGEQFF

d_call: TRBD1
v_call: TRBV6-1
clone_size: -
j_call: TRBJ2-7
cdr3_nt: TGTGCCAGCAGTGACCCCCGGGACAGGGGGCATCACGAGCAGTACTTC
cdr3_aa: CASSDPRDRGHHEQYF

d_call: TRBD2
v_call: TRBV6-5
clone_size: few
j_call: TRBJ2-2
cdr3_nt: TGTGCCAGCAGTTACGAGGCTAGCGGTAACACCGGGGAGCTGTTTTTT
cdr3_aa: CASSYEASGNTGELFF

d_call: -
v_call: TRBV19
clone_size: few
j_call: TRBJ2-1
cdr3_nt: TGTGCCAGTAGTATTTCCGCAGGGCCCTACAATGAGCAGTTCTTC
cdr3_aa: CASSISAGPYNEQFF

d_call: TRBD1
v_call: TRBV4-1
clone_size: -
j_call: TRBJ2-7
cdr3_nt: TGCGCCAGCAGCCAGACCTTCACAGGGGTCGAGCAGTACTTC
cdr3_aa: CASSQTFTGVEQYF

d_call: -
v_call: TRBV4-1
clone_size: -
j_call: TRBJ2-3
cdr3_nt: TGCGCCAGCCAGCCAACTGCCAGGGCTGGGACCCTCCCGGTAGATACGCAGTATTTT
cdr3_aa: CASQPTARAGTLPVDTQYF

d_call: -
v_call: TRBV19
clone_size: -
j_call: TRBJ2-5
cdr3_nt: TGTGCCAGTAGTATAGTGGGGACTGGGGTGACCCAGTACTTC
cdr3_aa: CASSIVGTGVTQYF

d_call: TRBD1
v_call: TRBV7-9
clone_size: -
j_call: TRBJ2-2
cdr3_nt: TGTGCCAGCAGCGCCCGGGACAGGGGTCCCGGGGAGCTGTTTTTT
cdr3_aa: CASSARDRGPGELFF

d_call: -
v_call: TRBV10-3
clone_size: once
j_call: TRBJ1-3
cdr3_nt: TGTGCCATCAGTGAGTCGATCGGGAGCTCTGGAAACACCATATATTTT
cdr3_aa: CAISESIGSSGNTIYF

d_call: -
v_call: TRBV19
clone_size: -
j_call: TRBJ2-2
cdr3_nt: TGTGCCAGTAGTTGGCGGGAGAACACCGGGGAGCTGTTTTTT
cdr3_aa: CASSWRENTGELFF

d_call: TRBD1
v_call: TRBV7-9
clone_size: -
j_call: TRBJ2-7
cdr3_nt: TGTGCCAGCAGCTTCCCGACAGGGGTTGAGCAGTACTTC
cdr3_aa: CASSFPTGVEQYF

d_call: -
v_call: TRBV9
clone_size: -
j_call: TRBJ1-2
cdr3_nt: TGTGCCAGCAGCGTAGGCCAGGGAGCATCCTATGGCTACACCTTC
cdr3_aa: CASSVGQGASYGYTF

d_call: -
v_call: TRBV4-1
clone_size: -
j_call: TRBJ2-7
cdr3_nt: TGCGCCAGCAGCCAAGCCCCTGGCGCGGTCGGCGAGCAGTACTTC
cdr3_aa: CASSQAPGAVGEQYF

d_call: -
v_call: TRBV15
clone_size: -
j_call: TRBJ1-4
cdr3_nt: TGTGCCACCAGCAGGGGGCCCCTCGGGGGCGCAACTAATGAAAAACTGTTTTTT
cdr3_aa: CATSRGPLGGATNEKLFF

d_call: -
v_call: TRBV20-1
clone_size: few
j_call: TRBJ1-4
cdr3_nt: TGCAGTGCTATTTCCTGGACAACGTTATTTTTT
cdr3_aa: CSAISWTTLFF

d_call: -
v_call: TRBV7-9
clone_size: -
j_call: TRBJ2-7
cdr3_nt: TGTGCCAGCAATGGGCCAAGCTCCTACGAGCAGTACTTC
cdr3_aa: CASNGPSSYEQYF

d_call: -
v_call: TRBV27
clone_size: -
j_call: TRBJ1-6
cdr3_nt: TGTGCCAGCAGTCTCGGGAGCTCCTATAATTCACCCCTCCACTTT
cdr3_aa: CASSLGSSYNSPLHF

d_call: -
v_call: TRBV19
clone_size: few
j_call: TRBJ2-6
cdr3_nt: TGTGCCAGTAGTTTCAGGGGTCCTGGGGCCAACGTCCTGACTTTC
cdr3_aa: CASSFRGPGANVLTF

d_call: -
v_call: TRBV2
clone_size: few
j_call: TRBJ1-3
cdr3_nt: TGTGCCAGCAGTGAAGGGACAGCCTCAGCGATCCCCTATTTT
cdr3_aa: CASSEGTASAIPYF

d_call: TRBD2
v_call: TRBV6-5
clone_size: -
j_call: TRBJ2-5
cdr3_nt: TGTGCCAGCAGTTACACTAGCGGGGGGACCCAGTACTTC
cdr3_aa: CASSYTSGGTQYF

d_call: -
v_call: TRBV10-1
clone_size: -
j_call: TRBJ2-5
cdr3_nt: TGCGCCAGCAACGGGGGCCAAGAGACCCAGTACTTC
cdr3_aa: CASNGGQETQYF

d_call: TRBD1
v_call: TRBV11-1
clone_size: -
j_call: TRBJ1-2
cdr3_nt: TGTGCCAGCAGCTCGACAGGGGAAGTCTATGGCTACACCTTC
cdr3_aa: CASSSTGEVYGYTF

d_call: -
v_call: TRBV6-5
clone_size: -
j_call: TRBJ2-1
cdr3_nt: TGTGCCAGCAGTTACTCGATAGGGAGATACAATGAGCAGTTCTTC
cdr3_aa: CASSYSIGRYNEQFF

d_call: -
v_call: TRBV7-9
clone_size: -
j_call: TRBJ2-1
cdr3_nt: TGTGCCAGCAGCCCTGTTATCTGGGACCTCGCTTTCGATGAGCAGTTCTTC
cdr3_aa: CASSPVIWDLAFDEQFF

d_call: TRBD2
v_call: TRBV18
clone_size: -
j_call: TRBJ2-5
cdr3_nt: TGTGCCAGCTCACCACCCACGGGAGGAGGGGAGACCCAGTACTTC
cdr3_aa: CASSPPTGGGETQYF